These T cell receptor beta chains were read from a single sample in a study of cytomegalovirus exposure and HLA in healthy donors. This table comes from immunoSEQ multiplex PCR, and its TCRdb copy is limited to in-frame clones, with some not included. The sample lists some 180,000 clones, roughly 9.5% occurring once. Specimen: PBMCs. The receptor set was obtained from a woman younger than 45 in good health and CMV-seropositive. Each CDR3 is given with its conserved first and last residue. D genes are given only for firm matches. Expanded clones get a size class; other rows say once, few or many, or leave the size out.

d_gene: NA
j_gene: TRBJ2-5
v_gene: TRBV14
abundance: few
CDR3aa: CASSRRGAGETQYF

d_gene: NA
j_gene: TRBJ2-3
v_gene: TRBV7-2
abundance: NA
CDR3aa: CASSSKRGSSTDTQYF

d_gene: TRBD2
j_gene: TRBJ2-4
v_gene: TRBV25-1
abundance: few
CDR3aa: CASSEGGRGDIQYF

d_gene: TRBD2
j_gene: TRBJ2-7
v_gene: TRBV27
abundance: NA
CDR3aa: CASSSGLAYEQYF

d_gene: NA
j_gene: TRBJ2-7
v_gene: TRBV5-4
abundance: few
CDR3aa: CASSLIGSAYEQYF

d_gene: NA
j_gene: TRBJ1-2
v_gene: TRBV5-1
abundance: NA
CDR3aa: CASSEPSENYGYTF

d_gene: TRBD1
j_gene: TRBJ1-2
v_gene: TRBV5-1
abundance: NA
CDR3aa: CASSAGTGSNGYTF

d_gene: NA
j_gene: TRBJ2-3
v_gene: TRBV10-2
abundance: few
CDR3aa: CASSVPGSGSDTQYF

d_gene: NA
j_gene: TRBJ2-7
v_gene: TRBV6-1
abundance: few
CDR3aa: CASSVVGRVPYEQYF

d_gene: TRBD1
j_gene: TRBJ1-3
v_gene: TRBV14
abundance: few
CDR3aa: CASSRGTAGNTIYF

d_gene: NA
j_gene: TRBJ2-5
v_gene: TRBV7-9
abundance: NA
CDR3aa: CASSLLAGETQYF

d_gene: NA
j_gene: TRBJ1-1
v_gene: TRBV27
abundance: few
CDR3aa: CASSLIVGAPNTEAFF

d_gene: TRBD2
j_gene: TRBJ2-1
v_gene: TRBV2
abundance: NA
CDR3aa: CASSATGAGGDNEQFF

d_gene: TRBD2
j_gene: TRBJ2-3
v_gene: TRBV19
abundance: NA
CDR3aa: CASSRAGGPPDTQYF

d_gene: NA
j_gene: TRBJ1-1
v_gene: TRBV15
abundance: NA
CDR3aa: CATSRDRNTEAFF

d_gene: TRBD2
j_gene: NA
v_gene: TRBV7-7
abundance: NA
CDR3aa: CASSLGAGAEQYF

d_gene: TRBD1
j_gene: TRBJ1-2
v_gene: TRBV13
abundance: few
CDR3aa: CASSTRTGKYGYTF

d_gene: TRBD1
j_gene: TRBJ1-1
v_gene: TRBV19
abundance: NA
CDR3aa: CASRTQGTMNTEAFF